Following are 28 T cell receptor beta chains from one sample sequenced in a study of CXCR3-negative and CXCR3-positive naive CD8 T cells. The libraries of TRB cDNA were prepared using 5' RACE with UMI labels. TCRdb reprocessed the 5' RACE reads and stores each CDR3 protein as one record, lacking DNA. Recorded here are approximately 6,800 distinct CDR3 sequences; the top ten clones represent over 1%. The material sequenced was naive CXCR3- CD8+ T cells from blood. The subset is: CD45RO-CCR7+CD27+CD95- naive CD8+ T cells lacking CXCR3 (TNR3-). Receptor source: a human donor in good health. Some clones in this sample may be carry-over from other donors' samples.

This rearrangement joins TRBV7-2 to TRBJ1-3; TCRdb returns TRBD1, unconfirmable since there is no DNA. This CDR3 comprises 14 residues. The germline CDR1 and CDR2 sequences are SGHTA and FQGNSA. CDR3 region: CASSFAPPGNTIYF.

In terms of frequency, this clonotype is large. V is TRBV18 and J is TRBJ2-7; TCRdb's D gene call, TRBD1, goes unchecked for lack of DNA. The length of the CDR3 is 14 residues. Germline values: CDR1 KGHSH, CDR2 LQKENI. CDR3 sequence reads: CASSPELGGYEQYF.

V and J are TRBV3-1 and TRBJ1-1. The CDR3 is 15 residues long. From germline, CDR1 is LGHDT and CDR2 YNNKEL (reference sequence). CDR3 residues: CASSQSNPGGTEAFF.

This chain's CDR3 is CASSLDSFQETQYF. The V call is TRBV5-1, the J call TRBJ2-5; TCRdb's D call of TRBD1 is untestable without DNA. This CDR3 is 14 amino acids long. CDR1 is SGHRS and CDR2 is YFSETQ in the germline V gene.

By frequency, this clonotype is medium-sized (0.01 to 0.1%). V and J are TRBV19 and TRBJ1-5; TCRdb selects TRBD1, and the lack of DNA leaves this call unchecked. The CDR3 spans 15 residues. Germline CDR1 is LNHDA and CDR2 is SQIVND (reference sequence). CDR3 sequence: CASSLGQGMYQPQHF.

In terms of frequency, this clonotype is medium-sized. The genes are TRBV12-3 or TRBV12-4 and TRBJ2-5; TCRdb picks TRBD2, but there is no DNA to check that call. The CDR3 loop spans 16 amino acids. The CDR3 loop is CASSFGTSGDQETQYF.

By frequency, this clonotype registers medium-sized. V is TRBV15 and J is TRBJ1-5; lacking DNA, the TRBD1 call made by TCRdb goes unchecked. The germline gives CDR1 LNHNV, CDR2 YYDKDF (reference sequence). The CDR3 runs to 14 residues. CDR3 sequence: CATSTDTGEQPQHF.

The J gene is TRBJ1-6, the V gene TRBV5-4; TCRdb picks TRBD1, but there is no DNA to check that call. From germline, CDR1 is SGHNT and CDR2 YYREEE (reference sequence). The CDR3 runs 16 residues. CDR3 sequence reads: CASSPGQGADNSPLHF.

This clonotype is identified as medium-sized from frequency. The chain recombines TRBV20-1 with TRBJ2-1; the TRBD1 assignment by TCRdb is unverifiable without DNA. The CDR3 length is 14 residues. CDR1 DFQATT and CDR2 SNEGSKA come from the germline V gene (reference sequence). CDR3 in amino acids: CSARGGTGHNEQFF.

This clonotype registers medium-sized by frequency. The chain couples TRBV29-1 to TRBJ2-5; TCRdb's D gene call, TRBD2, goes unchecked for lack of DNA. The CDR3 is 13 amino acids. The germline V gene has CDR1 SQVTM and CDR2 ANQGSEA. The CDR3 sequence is CSVEWADRVTQYF.

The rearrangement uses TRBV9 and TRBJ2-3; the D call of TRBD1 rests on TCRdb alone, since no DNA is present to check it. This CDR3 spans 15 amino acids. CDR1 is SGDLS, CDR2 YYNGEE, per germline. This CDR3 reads CASSRGTYTGDTQYF. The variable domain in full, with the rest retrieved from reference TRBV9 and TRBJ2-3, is DSGVTQTPKHLITATGQRVTLRCSPRSGDLSVYWYQQSLDQGLQFLIQYYNGEERAKGNILERFSAQQFPDLHSELNLSSLELGDSALYFCASSRGTYTGDTQYFGPGTRLTVL.

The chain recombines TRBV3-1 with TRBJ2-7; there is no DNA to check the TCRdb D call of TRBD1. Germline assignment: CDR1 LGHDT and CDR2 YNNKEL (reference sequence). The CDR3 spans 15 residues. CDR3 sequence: CASSPQEAPHYEQYF.

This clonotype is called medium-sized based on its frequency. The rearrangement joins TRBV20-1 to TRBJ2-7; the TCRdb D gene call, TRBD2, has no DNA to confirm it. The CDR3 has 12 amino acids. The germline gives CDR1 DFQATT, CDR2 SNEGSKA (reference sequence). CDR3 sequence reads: CSATSGSYEQYF.

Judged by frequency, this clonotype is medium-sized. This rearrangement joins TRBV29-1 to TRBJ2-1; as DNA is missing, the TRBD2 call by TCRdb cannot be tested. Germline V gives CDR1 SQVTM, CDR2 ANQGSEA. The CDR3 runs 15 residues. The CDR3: CSAGGRIGTANEQFF.

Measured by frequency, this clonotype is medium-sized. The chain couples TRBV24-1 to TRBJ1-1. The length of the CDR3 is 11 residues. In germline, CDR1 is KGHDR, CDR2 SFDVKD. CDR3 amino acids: CATSGEGRAFF.

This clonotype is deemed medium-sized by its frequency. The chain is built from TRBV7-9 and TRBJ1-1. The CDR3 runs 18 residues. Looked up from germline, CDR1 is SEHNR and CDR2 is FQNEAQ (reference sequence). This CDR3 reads CASSLVPTSVKGNTEAFF.

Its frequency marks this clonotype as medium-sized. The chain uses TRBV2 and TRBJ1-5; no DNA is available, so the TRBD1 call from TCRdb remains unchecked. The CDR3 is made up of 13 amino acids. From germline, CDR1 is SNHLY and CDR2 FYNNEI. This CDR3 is CASSERGWQPQHF.

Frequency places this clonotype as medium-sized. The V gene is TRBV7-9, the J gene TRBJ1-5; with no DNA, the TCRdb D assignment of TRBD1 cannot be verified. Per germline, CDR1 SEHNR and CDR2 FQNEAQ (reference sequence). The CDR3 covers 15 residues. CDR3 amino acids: CASSSDREKDQPQHF.

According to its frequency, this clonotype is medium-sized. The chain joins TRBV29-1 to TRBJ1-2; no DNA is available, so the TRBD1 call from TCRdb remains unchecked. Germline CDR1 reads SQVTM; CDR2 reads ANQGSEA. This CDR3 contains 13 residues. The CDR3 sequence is CSAVGQGRIGYTF.

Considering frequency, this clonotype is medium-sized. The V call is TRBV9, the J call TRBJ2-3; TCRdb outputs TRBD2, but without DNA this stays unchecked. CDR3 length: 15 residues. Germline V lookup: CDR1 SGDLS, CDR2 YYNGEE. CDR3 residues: CASSVASGHTDTQYF.

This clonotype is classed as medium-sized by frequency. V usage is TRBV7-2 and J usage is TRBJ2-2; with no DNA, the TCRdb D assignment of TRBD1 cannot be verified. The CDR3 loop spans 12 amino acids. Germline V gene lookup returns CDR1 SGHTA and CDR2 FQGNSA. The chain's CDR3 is CASSPYPGELFF. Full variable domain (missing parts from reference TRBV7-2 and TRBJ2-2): GAGVSQSPSNKVTEKGKDVELRCDPISGHTALYWYRQSLGQGLEFLIYFQGNSAPDKSGLPSDRFSAERTGGSVSTLTIQRTQQEDSAVYLCASSPYPGELFFGEGSRLTVL.

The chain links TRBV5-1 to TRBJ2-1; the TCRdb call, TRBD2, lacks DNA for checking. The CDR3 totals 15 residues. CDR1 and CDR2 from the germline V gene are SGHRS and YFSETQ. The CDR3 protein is CASSPLEREADEQFF.

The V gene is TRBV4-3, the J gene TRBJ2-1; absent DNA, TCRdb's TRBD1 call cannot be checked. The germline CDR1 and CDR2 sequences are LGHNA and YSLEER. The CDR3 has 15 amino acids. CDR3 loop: CASSQDRQGARGEFF.

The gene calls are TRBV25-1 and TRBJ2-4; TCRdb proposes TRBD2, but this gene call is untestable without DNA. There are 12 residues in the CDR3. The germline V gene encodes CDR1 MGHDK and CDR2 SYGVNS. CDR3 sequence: CASSGGKNIQYF.

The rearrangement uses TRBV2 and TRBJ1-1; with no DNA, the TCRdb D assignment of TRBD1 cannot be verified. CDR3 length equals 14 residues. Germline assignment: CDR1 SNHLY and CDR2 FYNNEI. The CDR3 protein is CASGDREQDTEAFF. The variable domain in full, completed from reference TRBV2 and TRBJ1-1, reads EPEVTQTPSHQVTQMGQEVILRCVPISNHLYFYWYRQILGQKVEFLVSFYNNEISEKSEIFDDQFSVERPDGSNFTLKIRSTKLEDSAMYFCASGDREQDTEAFFGQGTRLTVV.

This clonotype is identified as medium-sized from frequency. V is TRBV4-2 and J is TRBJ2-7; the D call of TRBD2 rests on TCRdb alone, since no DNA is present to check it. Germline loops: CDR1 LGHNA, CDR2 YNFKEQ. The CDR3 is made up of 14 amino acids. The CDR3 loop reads CASSQEASDYEQYF.

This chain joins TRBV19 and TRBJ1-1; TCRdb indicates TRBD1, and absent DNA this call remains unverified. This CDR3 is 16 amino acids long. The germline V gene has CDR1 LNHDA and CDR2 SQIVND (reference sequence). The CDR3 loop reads CASSLYQGAGGTEAFF.

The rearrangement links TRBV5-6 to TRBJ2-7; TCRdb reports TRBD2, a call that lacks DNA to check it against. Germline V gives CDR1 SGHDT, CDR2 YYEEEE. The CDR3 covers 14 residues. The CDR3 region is CASSGPASPNEQYF.